This TCR beta chain was recorded in a study of blood T cell repertoires in COVID-19. Overall study: From T cells, B-cell-depleted T cells, or PBMCs came the material, which was cDNA or gDNA.

CDR3 length equals 15 residues. Germline V CDR1 and CDR2: SGHNT, YENEEA. V was pared by 1 base and J by 6 bases, with 3 bases of the junction left unmatched. Per the original data handling: The assay estimated nucleated cells by amplifying reference gene primers. The method was immunoSEQ multiplex PCR; TCRdb's version includes in-frame clones alone and lacks a portion of them. V and J calls and clone size are those listed in that table; D and trimming were worked out from the DNA. The sample gives just under 300,000 clones, approximately 86% of which show up once; over 1% is in the top ten. This TCR came from a man between 65 and 80 years old with acute or convalescent COVID-19. The J gene is TRBJ2-1, the V gene TRBV11-3, with TRBD2 matching 10 bases. Source material: peripheral blood. The DNA for the CDR3 is TGTGCCAGCAGCTTAGGTAGCGGGAGGCGCAATGAGCAGTTCTTC. This encodes CASSLGSGRRNEQFF.